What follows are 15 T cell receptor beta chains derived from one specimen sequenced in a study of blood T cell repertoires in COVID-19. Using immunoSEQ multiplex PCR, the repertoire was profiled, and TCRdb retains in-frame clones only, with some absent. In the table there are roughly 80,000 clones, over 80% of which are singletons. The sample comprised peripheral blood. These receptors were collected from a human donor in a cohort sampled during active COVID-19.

For the CDR3, the DNA is TGCGCCAGCGGCCGGGACAATAATTCACCCCTCCACTTT. Its protein is CASGRDNNSPLHF. V is TRBV5-1 and J is TRBJ1-6, with D possibly matching TRBD1 (6 bases). Germline CDR1 SGHRS, CDR2 YFSETQ. The CDR3 extends over 13 amino acids. V was trimmed by 7 bases and J by 5 bases, leaving 10 bases between them.

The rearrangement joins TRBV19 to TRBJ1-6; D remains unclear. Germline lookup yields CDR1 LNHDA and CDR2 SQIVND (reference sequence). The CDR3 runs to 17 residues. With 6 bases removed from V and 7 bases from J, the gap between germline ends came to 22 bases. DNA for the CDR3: TGTGCCAGTAGCCAGGCCCCTTTGACCACGCAAAATTCACCCCTCCACTTT. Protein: CASSQAPLTTQNSPLHF.

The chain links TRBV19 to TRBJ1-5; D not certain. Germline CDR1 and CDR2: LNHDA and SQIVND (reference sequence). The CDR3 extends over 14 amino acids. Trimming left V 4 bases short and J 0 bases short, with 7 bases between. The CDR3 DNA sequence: TGTGCCAGTAGTACAAGACATAGCAATCAGCCCCAGCATTTT. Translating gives CASSTRHSNQPQHF.

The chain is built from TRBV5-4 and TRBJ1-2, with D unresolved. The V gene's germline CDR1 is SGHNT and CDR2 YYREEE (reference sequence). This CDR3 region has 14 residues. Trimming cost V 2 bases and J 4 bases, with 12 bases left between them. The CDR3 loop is CASSFPDEIYGYTF. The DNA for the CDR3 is TGTGCCAGCAGCTTCCCCGATGAGATCTATGGCTACACCTTC.

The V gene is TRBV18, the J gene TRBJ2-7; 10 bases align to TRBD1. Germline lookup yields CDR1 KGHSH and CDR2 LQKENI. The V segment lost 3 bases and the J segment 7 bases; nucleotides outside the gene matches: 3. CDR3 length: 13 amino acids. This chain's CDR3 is CASSPRDRGEQYF. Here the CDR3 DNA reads TGTGCCAGCTCACCGCGGGACAGGGGAGAGCAGTACTTC.

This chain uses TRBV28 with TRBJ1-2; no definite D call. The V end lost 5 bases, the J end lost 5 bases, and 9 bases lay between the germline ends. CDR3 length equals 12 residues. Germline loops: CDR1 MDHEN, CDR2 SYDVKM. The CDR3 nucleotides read TGTGCCAGCAGTCGTCTCCGTTATGGCTACACCTTC. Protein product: CASSRLRYGYTF.

This chain's CDR3 is CASSIVVRSTEAFF. CDR3 nucleotide sequence: TGTGCCAGTAGTATAGTTGTCCGGAGCACTGAAGCTTTCTTT. This chain uses TRBV19 with TRBJ1-1, with D uncertain. Looked up from germline, CDR1 is LNHDA and CDR2 is SQIVND (reference sequence). This CDR3 is 14 amino acids long. The V gene lost 1 base and the J gene lost 4 bases, with 10 bases spanning the gap.

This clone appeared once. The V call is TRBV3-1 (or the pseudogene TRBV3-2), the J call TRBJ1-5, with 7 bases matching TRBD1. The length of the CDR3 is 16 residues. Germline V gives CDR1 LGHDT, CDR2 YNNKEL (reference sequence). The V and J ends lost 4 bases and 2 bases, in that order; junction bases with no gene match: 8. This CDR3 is CASSPLNGQGNQPQHF. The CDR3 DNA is TGTGCCAGCAGCCCTCTTAACGGACAGGGCAATCAGCCCCAGCATTTT.

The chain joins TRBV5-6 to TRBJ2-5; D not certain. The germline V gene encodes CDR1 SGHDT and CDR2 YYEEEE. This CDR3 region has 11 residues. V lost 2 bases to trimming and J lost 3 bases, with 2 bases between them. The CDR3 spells CASSFKETQYF. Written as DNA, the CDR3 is TGTGCCAGCAGCTTCAAAGAGACCCAGTACTTC.

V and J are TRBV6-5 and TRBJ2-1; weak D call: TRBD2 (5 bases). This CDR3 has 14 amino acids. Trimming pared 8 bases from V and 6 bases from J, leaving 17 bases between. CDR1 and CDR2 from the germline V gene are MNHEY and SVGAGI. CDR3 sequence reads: CASRGLLPPNEQFF. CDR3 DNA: TGTGCCAGCCGGGGTTTACTTCCCCCCAATGAGCAGTTCTTC.

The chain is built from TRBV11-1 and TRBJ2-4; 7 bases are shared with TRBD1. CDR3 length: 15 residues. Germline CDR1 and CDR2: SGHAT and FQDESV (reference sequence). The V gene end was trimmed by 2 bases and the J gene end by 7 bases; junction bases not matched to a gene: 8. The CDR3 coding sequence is TGTGCCAGCAGCTTACCTGCGGACAGGCTGAACATTCAGTACTTC. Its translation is CASSLPADRLNIQYF.

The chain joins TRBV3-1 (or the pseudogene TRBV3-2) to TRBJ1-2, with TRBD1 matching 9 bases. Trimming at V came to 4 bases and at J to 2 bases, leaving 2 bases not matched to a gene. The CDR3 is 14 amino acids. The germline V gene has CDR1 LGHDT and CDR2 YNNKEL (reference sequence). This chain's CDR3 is CASSPTGGNYGYTF. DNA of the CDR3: TGTGCCAGCAGCCCGACAGGGGGGAACTATGGCTACACCTTC.

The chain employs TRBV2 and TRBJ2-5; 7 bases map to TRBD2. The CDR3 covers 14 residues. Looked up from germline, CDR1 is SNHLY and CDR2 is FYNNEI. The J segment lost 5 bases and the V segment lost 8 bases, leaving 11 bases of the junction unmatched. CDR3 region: CASAREGLGETQYF. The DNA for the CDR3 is TGTGCCAGCGCGAGGGAGGGCCTTGGGGAGACCCAGTACTTC.

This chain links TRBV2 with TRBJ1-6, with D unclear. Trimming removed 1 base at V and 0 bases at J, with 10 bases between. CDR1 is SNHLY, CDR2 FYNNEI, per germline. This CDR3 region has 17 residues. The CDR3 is CASSEGAGYSYNSPLHF. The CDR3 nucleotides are TGTGCCAGCAGTGAAGGCGCGGGGTACTCCTATAATTCACCCCTCCACTTT.

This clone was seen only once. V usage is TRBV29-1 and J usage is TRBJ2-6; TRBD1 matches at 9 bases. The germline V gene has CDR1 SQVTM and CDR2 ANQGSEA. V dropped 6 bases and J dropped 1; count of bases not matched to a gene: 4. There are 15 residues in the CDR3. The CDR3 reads CSVADRGSGANVLTF. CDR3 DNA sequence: TGCAGCGTAGCAGACAGGGGGTCTGGGGCCAACGTCCTGACTTTC. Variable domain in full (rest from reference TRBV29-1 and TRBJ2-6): SAVISQKPSRDICQRGTSLTIQCQVDSQVTMMFWYRQQPGQSLTLIATANQGSEATYESGFVIDKFPISRPNLTFSTLTVSNMSPEDSSIYLCSVADRGSGANVLTFGAGSRLTVL.